These 31 T cell receptor beta chains originate from one sample sequenced in a study of control samples from healthy donors and cancer patients. The method was immunoSEQ multiplex PCR; TCRdb's version includes in-frame clones alone and lacks a portion of them. The sample comprises approximately 120,000 clones, about 89% of which are singletons, and 17% rests with the top ten. The sample comprised blood. The receptor set was obtained from a woman aged 45-60 years in good health.

This chain connects TRBV5-1 to TRBJ2-1; tentative D call: TRBD1 (6 bases). From germline, CDR1 is SGHRS and CDR2 YFSETQ. CDR3 length: 14 residues. V was trimmed by 0 bases and J by 6 bases, leaving 10 bases between them. CDR3 sequence reads: CASSLGQAPNEQFF. CDR3 DNA: TGCGCCAGCAGCTTGGGACAGGCCCCCAATGAGCAGTTCTTC. The variable domain in full, completed from reference TRBV5-1 and TRBJ2-1, reads KAGVTQTPRYLIKTRGQQVTLSCSPISGHRSVSWYQQTPGQGLQFLFEYFSETQRNKGNFPGRFSGRQFSNSRSEMNVSTLELGDSALYLCASSLGQAPNEQFFGPGTRLTVL.

The chain recombines TRBV5-4 with TRBJ2-1; D is unclear. There are 15 residues in the CDR3. In germline, CDR1 is SGHNT, CDR2 YYREEE (reference sequence). The germline V and J ends were trimmed by 4 bases and 2 bases, with 13 bases remaining between them. CDR3 sequence: CASSPPHTAYNEQFF. CDR3 coding DNA: TGTGCCAGCAGCCCGCCCCACACTGCCTACAATGAGCAGTTCTTC.

The chain links TRBV5-1 to TRBJ2-7; no clear D gene. V was trimmed by 0 bases and J by 0 bases, leaving 10 bases between them. The CDR3 extends over 15 amino acids. The germline gives CDR1 SGHRS, CDR2 YFSETQ. In DNA form, the CDR3 reads TGCGCCAGCAGCTTGGGGCAGGCACTCTCCTACGAGCAGTACTTC. This gives the protein CASSLGQALSYEQYF.

CDR3 sequence reads: CASPGLGWEQFF. DNA for the CDR3: TGTGCTTCTCCGGGACTAGGCTGGGAGCAGTTCTTC. The V and J genes are TRBV6-5 and TRBJ2-1, with TRBD2 matching over 8 bases. The CDR3 loop spans 12 amino acids. In germline, CDR1 is MNHEY, CDR2 SVGAGI.

This chain connects TRBV2 to TRBJ2-1; D is perhaps TRBD2 (5 bases). Deletions cut 1 base from V and 5 bases from J, with 12 bases between. In germline, CDR1 is SNHLY, CDR2 FYNNEI. The CDR3 has 15 residues. CDR3 region: CASSEEGKRNNEQFF. DNA of the CDR3: TGTGCCAGCAGTGAAGAGGGAAAGCGGAACAATGAGCAGTTCTTC.

In its sample, this clone was seen once. The rearrangement links TRBV11-3 to TRBJ2-1, with 8 bases aligning to TRBD1. CDR1 SGHNT and CDR2 YENEEA come from the germline V gene. V shed 5 bases, J shed 9 bases, and the junction held 9 bases outside the gene matches. The CDR3 spans 14 residues. CDR3 sequence: CASSARQGAAEQFF. The CDR3 nucleotides are TGTGCCAGCAGCGCCCGGCAGGGGGCGGCTGAGCAGTTCTTC.

The chain carries TRBV16 and TRBJ1-2, with D perhaps TRBD1 (5 bases). CDR3 length: 15 amino acids. Trimming took off 5 bases at V and 4 bases at J, with 17 bases between the two ends. Germline assignment: CDR1 KGHSY and CDR2 FQNENV. CDR3 region: CASSYGPGTSYGYTF. For the CDR3, the DNA is TGTGCCAGCAGCTATGGGCCAGGGACTAGCTATGGCTACACCTTC.

This chain connects TRBV7-9 to TRBJ1-4, with TRBD1 matching 8 bases. Losses at the gene ends were 1 base for V and 7 bases for J; bases not matched to a gene: 5. Germline CDR1 is SEHNR and CDR2 is FQNEAQ (reference sequence). This CDR3 has 15 residues. CDR3 region: CASSLGDRMGEKLFF. CDR3 DNA: TGTGCCAGCAGCTTAGGGGACAGGATGGGTGAAAAACTGTTTTTT. The whole variable domain, filled in from reference TRBV7-9 and TRBJ1-4, reads DTGVSQNPRHKITKRGQNVTFRCDPISEHNRLYWYRQTLGQGPEFLTYFQNEAQLEKSRLLSDRFSAERPKGSFSTLEIQRTEQGDSAMYLCASSLGDRMGEKLFFGSGTQLSVL.

This chain joins TRBV19 and TRBJ2-2; D ambiguous. The CDR3 loop spans 13 amino acids. The V end lost 9 bases, the J end lost 2 bases, and 10 bases lay between the germline ends. From germline, CDR1 is LNHDA and CDR2 SQIVND (reference sequence). This CDR3 is CASVEFNTGELFF. DNA for the CDR3: TGTGCCAGCGTGGAGTTTAACACCGGGGAGCTGTTTTTT.

The chain carries TRBV19 and TRBJ2-2, with 10 nucleotides matching TRBD1. In germline, CDR1 is LNHDA, CDR2 SQIVND (reference sequence). V lost 11 bases to trimming and J lost 5 bases; unmatched junction nucleotides: 11. The CDR3 runs 15 residues. CDR3 sequence (DNA): TGTGCCGTTCCCCGGGACAGGGGAAAAACCGGGGAGCTGTTTTTT. Encoded protein: CAVPRDRGKTGELFF.

The J gene is TRBJ2-3, the V gene TRBV4-3, with D tentatively TRBD2 (6 bases). The CDR3 is 16 amino acids. V dropped 2 bases and J dropped 2 bases, with 14 bases sitting between them. CDR1 is LGHNA and CDR2 is YSLEER in the germline V gene. CDR3 in amino acids: CASSQRGKSVTDTQYF. The CDR3 nucleotides are TGCGCCAGCAGCCAACGGGGGAAATCCGTCACAGATACGCAGTATTTT.

This chain connects TRBV10-2 to TRBJ2-2; TRBD2 might be the D (6 bases). Germline V gene sequence: CDR1 WSHSY, CDR2 SAAADI. V lost 4 bases and J 0 bases, leaving 9 bases between the germline ends. This CDR3 has 15 amino acids. CDR3 region: CASSGGTPNTGELFF. The CDR3 bases are TGCGCCAGCAGTGGCGGGACTCCGAACACCGGGGAGCTGTTTTTT.

V usage is TRBV6-5 and J usage is TRBJ2-3; maybe TRBD1 (6 bases). V lost 0 bases to trimming and J lost 5 bases, with 15 bases between them. The CDR3 contains 16 residues. The germline gives CDR1 MNHEY, CDR2 SVGAGI. The CDR3 protein is CASSYSPQGSVDTQYF. CDR3 DNA: TGTGCCAGCAGTTACTCACCGCAGGGGTCAGTAGATACGCAGTATTTT.

The V call is TRBV18, the J call TRBJ1-1; 10 nucleotides line up with TRBD1. The CDR3 totals 14 residues. The V and J ends lost 5 bases and 2 bases, in that order; junction bases with no gene match: 2. Germline V gene sequence: CDR1 KGHSH, CDR2 LQKENI. The CDR3 bases are TGTGCCAGCTCAGGACAGGGGGAAAACACTGAAGCTTTCTTT. Encoded protein: CASSGQGENTEAFF. The full variable domain, rest sourced from reference TRBV18 and TRBJ1-1, is NAGVMQNPRHLVRRRGQEARLRCSPMKGHSHVYWYRQLPEEGLKFMVYLQKENIIDESGMPKERFSAEFPKEGPSILRIQQVVRGDSAAYFCASSGQGENTEAFFGQGTRLTVV.

The chain couples TRBV29-1 to TRBJ1-2; D unclear. This CDR3 is 11 amino acids long. Germline CDR1 SQVTM, CDR2 ANQGSEA. The germline V and J ends were trimmed by 6 bases and 6 bases, with 11 bases remaining between them. Written as DNA, the CDR3 is TGCAGCGTGGCCGGCGGGAATGGCTACACCTTC. Its translation: CSVAGGNGYTF. Full variable domain (outside the CDR3, taken from reference TRBV29-1 and TRBJ1-2): SAVISQKPSRDICQRGTSLTIQCQVDSQVTMMFWYRQQPGQSLTLIATANQGSEATYESGFVIDKFPISRPNLTFSTLTVSNMSPEDSSIYLCSVAGGNGYTFGSGTRLTVV.

The rearrangement joins TRBV9 to TRBJ2-5; 8 bases are a match to TRBD2. Germline V gives CDR1 SGDLS, CDR2 YYNGEE. CDR3 length equals 15 residues. V was clipped by 0 bases and J by 2 bases; unmatched bases: 3. CDR3 loop: CASSVAAGVQETQYF. As DNA, the CDR3 is TGTGCCAGCAGCGTAGCAGCGGGGGTTCAAGAGACCCAGTACTTC.

The chain employs TRBV5-8 and TRBJ2-3; 13 bases fit TRBD2. Germline CDR1 SGHTS, CDR2 YDEGEE. The CDR3 length is 17 residues. Trimming took 3 bases from V and 4 from J; bases not matched to a gene: 8. The CDR3 nucleotides read TGTGCCAGCAGCTCACCCGGGACTAGCGGGGCCGCAGATACGCAGTATTTT. It codes for CASSSPGTSGAADTQYF.

The chain employs TRBV18 and TRBJ2-2; D may be TRBD2 (6 bases). The V gene's germline CDR1 is KGHSH and CDR2 LQKENI. V gave up 6 bases and J gave up 2 bases, with 10 bases separating them. The CDR3 runs 14 residues. The CDR3 reads CASSRDGNTGELFF. CDR3 DNA sequence: TGTGCCAGCTCGCGGGACGGTAACACCGGGGAGCTGTTTTTT. Complete variable domain (other parts from reference TRBV18 and TRBJ2-2): NAGVMQNPRHLVRRRGQEARLRCSPMKGHSHVYWYRQLPEEGLKFMVYLQKENIIDESGMPKERFSAEFPKEGPSILRIQQVVRGDSAAYFCASSRDGNTGELFFGEGSRLTVL.

CDR3 DNA sequence: TGTGCCAGCAGCTTAGTATCGGCCAATGGCGCTTTCTTT. It is translated as CASSLVSANGAFF. The rearrangement joins TRBV11-1 to TRBJ1-1; D not certain. The germline CDR1 and CDR2 sequences are SGHAT and FQDESV (reference sequence). The CDR3 is 13 amino acids. Trimming shortened V by 1 base and J by 11 bases, and 14 bases separated the two germline ends.

The genes are TRBV6-1 and TRBJ2-1, with D perhaps matching TRBD2 (7 bases). The CDR3 runs to 14 residues. Germline CDR1 MNHNS, CDR2 SASEGT. Trimming pared 3 bases from V and 6 bases from J, leaving 12 bases between. The CDR3 bases are TGTGCCAGCAGTGACGGGGGGCGCGGCAATGAGCAGTTCTTC. It translates to CASSDGGRGNEQFF.

The chain recombines TRBV12-2 with TRBJ1-5; whether TRBD1, the table's D call, matches the DNA was not checked. TRBV12-2 is described as a pseudogene. This CDR3 comprises 16 residues. For the CDR3, the DNA is TGTGCAAGTCGCCCCCTGGCCCGTTCTAGCAATCAGCCCCAGCATTTT. This sequence encodes CASRPLARSSNQPQHF.

The rearrangement joins TRBV7-2 to TRBJ1-2; 9 bases are shared with TRBD1. The germline V gene has CDR1 SGHTA and CDR2 FQGNSA. Losses at the gene ends were 2 bases for V and 4 bases for J; bases not matched to a gene: 2. The CDR3 sequence is 14 residues long. CDR3 sequence: CASSLTGGGYGYTF. CDR3 nucleotides: TGTGCCAGCAGCTTAACAGGGGGCGGCTATGGCTACACCTTC.

The genes are TRBV30 and TRBJ1-4; 7 bases match TRBD1. CDR3 size: 18 residues. The ends lost 3 bases at V and 0 bases at J; junction bases unmatched: 13. Germline V gene sequence: CDR1 GTSNPN, CDR2 SVGIG (reference sequence). DNA for the CDR3: TGTGCCTGGAGACCCTACAGGGGCGAAGCTGCAACTAATGAAAAACTGTTTTTT. It translates to CAWRPYRGEAATNEKLFF.

Turning to this clone: The same CDR3 also results from other DNA sequences found in this sample. The chain carries TRBV7-9 and TRBJ1-2; D may be TRBD1 (6 bases). CDR3 length equals 13 residues. Looked up from germline, CDR1 is SEHNR and CDR2 is FQNEAQ (reference sequence). With 0 bases removed from V and 8 bases from J, the gap between germline ends came to 10 bases. The CDR3 sequence is CASSLAGGRGYTF. As DNA, the CDR3 is TGTGCCAGCAGCTTAGCGGGGGGCAGAGGCTACACCTTC.

The J gene is TRBJ2-5, the V gene TRBV7-3, with 7 positions matching TRBD2. Germline CDR1 reads SGHTA; CDR2 reads FQGTGA. The CDR3 covers 15 residues. Losses at the gene ends were 5 bases for V and 4 bases for J; bases not matched to a gene: 10. The DNA for the CDR3 is TGTGCCAGCAGCCTCGGGGGGAGAGGATCAGAGACCCAGTACTTC. This encodes CASSLGGRGSETQYF.

V gene TRBV6-5 combines with J gene TRBJ1-1; 8 bases are a match to TRBD1. The length of the CDR3 is 14 residues. Germline CDR1 and CDR2: MNHEY and SVGAGI. J lost 3 bases, V lost 6 bases, and 6 bases had no gene match. The CDR3 region has the DNA TGTGCCAGCAGCCCAGGGGGCTCGTACACTGAAGCTTTCTTT. Encoded protein: CASSPGGSYTEAFF.

This chain joins TRBV6-5 and TRBJ1-4; D gene unclear. The V gene's germline CDR1 is MNHEY and CDR2 SVGAGI. Trimming shortened V by 5 bases and J by 1 base, and 11 bases separated the two germline ends. This CDR3 is 15 amino acids long. The CDR3 sequence: CASSMGGLTNEKLFF. The CDR3 DNA follows: TGTGCCAGCAGTATGGGCGGTTTAACTAATGAAAAACTGTTTTTT.

The V and J genes are TRBV5-6 and TRBJ1-3; D is unclear. Germline V gene sequence: CDR1 SGHDT, CDR2 YYEEEE. CDR3 length: 13 amino acids. V lost 2 bases and J lost 4, with 7 bases in between. The CDR3 is CASSLDEGNTIYF. In DNA form, the CDR3 reads TGTGCCAGCAGCTTAGACGAGGGAAACACCATATATTTT.

This sequence joins TRBV3-1 (or the pseudogene TRBV3-2) and TRBJ2-5; 8 nucleotides agree with TRBD2. Per germline, CDR1 LGHDT and CDR2 YNNKEL (reference sequence). V gave up 0 bases and J gave up 3 bases; unmatched junction bases: 6. This CDR3 is 16 amino acids long. The CDR3, as DNA: TGTGCCAGCAGCCAAGAACCGACGGGGGGGAAAGAGACCCAGTACTTC. It specifies CASSQEPTGGKETQYF.

The chain combines TRBV13 with TRBJ1-6; tentative D call: TRBD1 (5 bases). Trimming took off 8 bases at V and 5 bases at J, with 13 bases between the two ends. The CDR3 runs to 14 residues. CDR1 and CDR2 (germline): PRHDT, FYEKMQ (reference sequence). The CDR3 is CASSAVGDNSPLHF. The CDR3 nucleotides read TGTGCCAGCTCCGCCGTGGGGGATAATTCACCCCTCCACTTT.

This rearrangement joins TRBV3-1 (or the pseudogene TRBV3-2) to TRBJ1-2; 8 nucleotides line up with TRBD1. This CDR3 spans 16 amino acids. Germline CDR1 is LGHDT and CDR2 is YNNKEL (reference sequence). J gave up 4 bases and V 10 bases, and 17 bases lay outside the gene matches. CDR3 bases: TGTGCCACCCAGCAGGCTGGACAGGGAAGGATCTATGGCTACACCTTC. Its translation is CATQQAGQGRIYGYTF.